This passage covers 23 T cell receptor beta chains from one sample sequenced in a study of cytomegalovirus exposure and HLA in healthy donors. The primer mix had 60 Vbeta and 13 Jbeta primers. TCRdb's copy holds only in-frame clones and misses some; the assay was immunoSEQ multiplex PCR. This repertoire shows 140,000 to 150,000 clones, about 79% found once; its top ten account for 1.7%. The material sequenced was PBMCs. The receptors shown here come from a woman aged 25-40 years in good health and CMV-seronegative.

CDR3 coding DNA: TGCGCCAGCAGCTTGGCCCCAACCCAGGAATACGAGCAGTACTTC. Amino acids: CASSLAPTQEYEQYF. This chain links TRBV5-1 with TRBJ2-7; no firm D call. CDR3 length: 15 residues. With 0 bases removed from V and 4 bases from J, the gap between germline ends came to 14 bases. Germline CDR1 SGHRS, CDR2 YFSETQ.

In its sample, this clone was seen once. The chain joins TRBV5-1 to TRBJ2-7; TRBD2 aligns across 7 bases. Germline CDR1 is SGHRS and CDR2 is YFSETQ. V lost 4 bases and J lost 4; bases outside the gene matches: 11. The CDR3 length is 15 residues. The CDR3 region has the DNA TGCGCCAGCAGCGCGGTCACTAGCGATTGGTACGAGCAGTACTTC. Its protein is CASSAVTSDWYEQYF.

The rearrangement uses TRBV30 and TRBJ1-1; maybe TRBD1 (5 bases). Germline loops: CDR1 GTSNPN, CDR2 SVGIG (reference sequence). Trimming pared 7 bases from V and 6 bases from J, leaving 18 bases between. The CDR3 spans 13 residues. CDR3 sequence reads: CASDSNESAEAFF. CDR3 sequence (DNA): TGTGCCTCTGACAGTAATGAATCCGCTGAAGCTTTCTTT.

The chain combines TRBV30 with TRBJ1-1; 7 nucleotides align to TRBD1. The germline gives CDR1 GTSNPN, CDR2 SVGIG (reference sequence). V lost 2 bases to trimming and J lost 4 bases; unmatched junction nucleotides: 10. The CDR3 is 15 residues long. This CDR3 reads CAWSSRQGVGTEAFF. CDR3 sequence (DNA): TGTGCCTGGAGTAGTCGACAGGGTGTTGGCACTGAAGCTTTCTTT.

The gene calls are TRBV6-5 and TRBJ2-7; maybe TRBD1 (5 bases). V was clipped by 5 bases and J by 1 base, with 12 bases between them. This CDR3 is built from 14 residues. Germline values: CDR1 MNHEY, CDR2 SVGAGI. CDR3 DNA: TGTGCCAGCAGTCCCCTGGACATATCCTACGAGCAGTACTTC. The encoded protein is CASSPLDISYEQYF.

This clone was found once. The rearrangement links TRBV27 to TRBJ1-1; TRBD1 agrees at 10 bases. Germline loops: CDR1 MNHEY, CDR2 SMNVEV (reference sequence). V lost 5 bases and J lost 5; bases outside the gene matches: 5. The CDR3 totals 14 residues. The CDR3 sequence is CASSIRDRGTEAFF. CDR3 sequence (DNA): TGTGCCAGCAGTATCCGGGACAGGGGAACTGAAGCTTTCTTT.

This clone was recorded a few times. The chain combines TRBV6-4 with TRBJ2-1; 8 nucleotides agree with TRBD2. The junction had 7 bases not matched to a gene; V was cut back by 5 bases and J by 7 bases. CDR3 size: 14 residues. CDR1 is MRHNA and CDR2 is SNTAGT in the germline V gene. This CDR3 reads CASSNGLASNEQFF. CDR3 sequence (DNA): TGTGCCAGCAGTAACGGACTAGCAAGTAATGAGCAGTTCTTC.

This clone was counted only a few times. V and J are TRBV7-9 and TRBJ2-7, with 9 bases matching TRBD1. The J segment lost 7 bases and the V segment lost 1 base, leaving 8 bases of the junction unmatched. CDR1 and CDR2 from the germline V gene are SEHNR and FQNEAQ (reference sequence). This CDR3 spans 15 amino acids. The CDR3 protein is CASSLVTGGGEEQYF. DNA of the CDR3: TGTGCCAGCAGCTTAGTGACAGGGGGTGGGGAGGAGCAGTACTTC.

This chain links TRBV7-9 with TRBJ1-6, with 9 positions matching TRBD1. The CDR3 runs to 14 residues. Looked up from germline, CDR1 is SEHNR and CDR2 is FQNEAQ (reference sequence). J was trimmed by 9 bases and V by 4 bases; bases with no gene match: 4. CDR3 coding DNA: TGTGCCAGCAGCTCGGGACAGGGCTTTTCACCCCTCCACTTT. This gives the protein CASSSGQGFSPLHF. The variable domain in full, with the rest retrieved from reference TRBV7-9 and TRBJ1-6, is DTGVSQNPRHKITKRGQNVTFRCDPISEHNRLYWYRQTLGQGPEFLTYFQNEAQLEKSRLLSDRFSAERPKGSFSTLEIQRTEQGDSAMYLCASSSGQGFSPLHFGNGTRLTVT.

This CDR3 reads CASSQGDSPYGYTF. CDR3 sequence (DNA): TGCGCCAGCAGCCAAGGCGACAGTCCGTATGGCTACACCTTC. The chain carries TRBV4-3 and TRBJ1-2, with a possible D match to TRBD1 (5 bases). This CDR3 contains 14 residues. CDR1 and CDR2 from the germline V gene are LGHNA and YSLEER. Trimming removed 1 base at V and 5 bases at J, with 11 bases between.

As concerns this clone: The same CDR3 arises from other DNA sequences in this sample as well. The rearrangement uses TRBV5-4 and TRBJ2-1; weak D call: TRBD1 (6 bases). Germline-derived CDR1 and CDR2 are SGHNT and YYREEE (reference sequence). There are 12 residues in the CDR3. V dropped 3 bases and J dropped 10 bases, with 11 bases sitting between them. The CDR3 DNA reads TGTGCCAGCAGCTCACAGGGCTGGGAGCAGTTCTTC. Its protein product is CASSSQGWEQFF.

The chain employs TRBV7-9 and TRBJ1-1; 7 bases line up with TRBD1. This CDR3 is built from 15 residues. V was clipped by 5 bases and J by 0 bases; unmatched bases: 6. Germline CDR1 and CDR2: SEHNR and FQNEAQ (reference sequence). This chain's CDR3 is CASSVGQDLNTEAFF. The CDR3 DNA is TGTGCCAGCAGCGTCGGACAGGATTTGAACACTGAAGCTTTCTTT.

The chain has TRBV4-1 and TRBJ2-7; a weak D match, TRBD1 (6 bases). Trimming pared 3 bases from V and 7 bases from J, leaving 13 bases between. Germline CDR1 and CDR2: MGHRA and YSYEKL. The CDR3 has 13 residues. CDR3 sequence: CASSHGQFMEQYF. In nucleotides, the CDR3 is TGCGCCAGCAGCCACGGACAGTTTATGGAGCAGTACTTC.

V is TRBV7-2 and J is TRBJ1-1, with TRBD1 as a possible D gene (5 bases). Trimming removed 5 bases from V and 0 bases from J, with 13 bases in between. This CDR3 has 15 residues. Germline values: CDR1 SGHTA, CDR2 FQGNSA. CDR3 residues: CASSGGYSVNTEAFF. Here the CDR3 DNA reads TGTGCCAGCAGCGGGGGGTATAGTGTGAACACTGAAGCTTTCTTT. The complete variable domain, with remaining parts taken from reference TRBV7-2 and TRBJ1-1, reads GAGVSQSPSNKVTEKGKDVELRCDPISGHTALYWYRQSLGQGLEFLIYFQGNSAPDKSGLPSDRFSAERTGGSVSTLTIQRTQQEDSAVYLCASSGGYSVNTEAFFGQGTRLTVV.

This chain uses TRBV5-4 with TRBJ2-1, with 8 bases matching TRBD2. Germline assignment: CDR1 SGHNT and CDR2 YYREEE (reference sequence). Trimming cost V 2 bases and J 0 bases; bases outside gene matches: 1. The CDR3 is made up of 15 amino acids. DNA of the CDR3: TGTGCCAGCAGCTTCCGGGGGGGCTCCTACAATGAGCAGTTCTTC. It yields the protein CASSFRGGSYNEQFF.

The V and J genes are TRBV11-2 and TRBJ2-3, with 11 bases fitting TRBD2. The CDR3 contains 18 residues. The V segment lost 4 bases and the J segment 6 bases; nucleotides outside the gene matches: 15. The germline CDR1 and CDR2 sequences are SGHAT and FQNNGV. CDR3 amino acids: CASSSLGGSGGAGDTQYF. Written as DNA, the CDR3 is TGTGCCAGCAGCTCCCTAGGGGGTAGCGGGGGGGCCGGGGATACGCAGTATTTT.

The chain recombines TRBV5-4 with TRBJ2-7, with a tentative D call TRBD2 (5 bases). Germline loops: CDR1 SGHNT, CDR2 YYREEE (reference sequence). V lost 2 bases, J lost 6 bases, and 18 bases lay in between. The CDR3 loop spans 15 amino acids. In DNA, the CDR3 is TGTGCCAGCAGCTTCCGGGATCGCCCCTCATCCGAGCAGTACTTC. Translated, it gives CASSFRDRPSSEQYF.

This clone has a single count. The CDR3, as DNA: TGTGCCTGGAGGGTACGGCAGGAAGGATCTGGCTACACCTTC. Its translation is CAWRVRQEGSGYTF. The genes are TRBV30 and TRBJ1-2, with no clear D. This CDR3 has 14 amino acids. V was trimmed by 3 bases and J by 7 bases, leaving 18 bases between them. Germline V gene sequence: CDR1 GTSNPN, CDR2 SVGIG (reference sequence).

The genes are TRBV30 and TRBJ2-1; 11 bases align to TRBD1. Germline values: CDR1 GTSNPN, CDR2 SVGIG (reference sequence). V shed 3 bases, J shed 6 bases, and the junction held 13 bases outside the gene matches. The CDR3 runs to 17 residues. The CDR3 bases are TGTGCCTGGAGGGGCACCTCCGGGACAGGGGGGGGCAATGAGCAGTTCTTC. Translating gives CAWRGTSGTGGGNEQFF.

The chain uses TRBV13 and TRBJ2-3; TRBD1 aligns across 9 bases. There are 18 residues in the CDR3. V was clipped by 4 bases and J by 3 bases; unmatched bases: 14. Germline loops: CDR1 PRHDT, CDR2 FYEKMQ (reference sequence). This CDR3 reads CASSSLRDRVPLTDTQYF. The CDR3 nucleotides read TGTGCCAGCAGCTCCCTCCGGGACAGGGTCCCACTAACAGATACGCAGTATTTT.

The J gene is TRBJ2-7, the V gene TRBV30; 7 nucleotides match TRBD2. Germline CDR1 reads GTSNPN; CDR2 reads SVGIG (reference sequence). J lost 4 bases, V lost 4 bases, and 10 bases had no gene match. The CDR3 is 14 amino acids. The CDR3, as DNA: TGTGCCTGGAACCCAGCGGGGAGGGTATACGAGCAGTACTTC. Translating gives CAWNPAGRVYEQYF. Full variable domain (rest looked up from reference TRBV30 and TRBJ2-7): SQTIHQWPATLVQPVGSPLSLECTVEGTSNPNLYWYRQAAGRGLQLLFYSVGIGQISSEVPQNLSASRPQDRQFILSSKKLLLSDSGFYLCAWNPAGRVYEQYFGPGTRLTVT.

This clone came up once. The J gene is TRBJ2-2, the V gene TRBV5-4; 11 bases are a match to TRBD2. V lost 5 bases to trimming and J lost 3 bases; unmatched junction nucleotides: 9. CDR3 length: 17 residues. Per germline, CDR1 SGHNT and CDR2 YYREEE (reference sequence). The CDR3 loop is CASSLVLAGGYTGELFF. As DNA, the CDR3 is TGTGCCAGCAGTCTGGTCCTAGCGGGGGGATACACCGGGGAGCTGTTTTTT.

This chain connects TRBV5-4 to TRBJ2-2, with 11 bases that match TRBD2. V lost 3 bases to trimming and J lost 1 base; unmatched junction nucleotides: 2. Germline CDR1 and CDR2: SGHNT and YYREEE (reference sequence). The CDR3 spans 16 residues. The CDR3 reads CASSSGLAGNTGELFF. As DNA, the CDR3 is TGTGCCAGCAGCTCAGGACTAGCGGGGAACACCGGGGAGCTGTTTTTT.